These T cell receptor beta chains were read from a single sample in a study of blood T cell repertoires in COVID-19. TCRdb's copy holds only in-frame clones and misses some; the assay was immunoSEQ multiplex PCR. This sample yields under 450,000 clones, of which about 90% are seen a single time; 1% to 1.5% belongs to the top ten. Sequencing was carried out using PBMCs or T cells enriched from blood (not recorded which). The receptors were gathered from a man in his thirties or forties who had recovered from COVID-19. Both conserved end residues are part of each CDR3. Only some rows state a clone size, as once, few, many or a class for expanded clones.

j_call v_call clone_size cdr3_aa
TRBJ2-7 TRBV11-3 - CASSLEPGNEQYF
TRBJ1-4 TRBV9 - CASSLRGDRVTEKLFF
TRBJ2-1 TRBV7-9 - CASLLGEIAQRDEQFF
TRBJ1-5 TRBV28 - CASSHSGEGVQPQHF
TRBJ1-1 TRBV3-1/TRBV3-2 - CASSRPGQVNTEAFF
TRBJ2-7 TRBV29-1 - CSAAVGQGTYEQYF
TRBJ1-1 TRBV12-5 - CASGLVRQMNTEAFF
TRBJ2-2 TRBV3-1/TRBV3-2 once CASSPLAGGITGELFF
TRBJ1-2 TRBV14 - CASSHIDRVFGYTF
TRBJ2-7 TRBV7-2 - CASSPRNLLAYEQYF
TRBJ2-7 TRBV6-1 - CASSAGTSGGLVYEQYF
TRBJ1-1 TRBV4-1 - CASSQEGRVNTEAFF
TRBJ1-2 TRBV7-9 - CASSLGDRNYGYTF
TRBJ2-7 TRBV7-9 - CASSLAGDRESPYEQYF
TRBJ1-2 TRBV7-9 - CASSGQGEDDGYTF
TRBJ2-6 TRBV21-1 - CASIPGHRMGSGANVLTF
TRBJ1-4 TRBV12-3/TRBV12-4 - CASRDRGLKLFF
TRBJ2-2 TRBV7-2 - CASSSSTSPGGELFF
TRBJ1-2 TRBV5-1 - CASSPGTVNYGYTF
TRBJ2-7 TRBV6-1 - CASSEKSSNSVEQYF
TRBJ2-7 TRBV30 - CASWTGGYEQYF
TRBJ1-4 TRBV15 - CATSKASLGGLFF
TRBJ2-7 TRBV5-1 - CASSSQGNEQYF
TRBJ2-4 TRBV7-2 - CASSNRGGGNIQYF
TRBJ2-7 TRBV27 - CASSSIGTSYEQYF
TRBJ2-5 TRBV19 - CASRPRQGGETQYF
TRBJ1-1 TRBV7-7 - CASSLEYRDTEAFF
TRBJ2-7 TRBV18 - CASSSGTGSIEQYF
TRBJ1-1 TRBV18 - CASSPLGLAEAFF
TRBJ1-4 TRBV10-3 - CATQTGTNEKLFF
TRBJ2-1 TRBV4-3 - CASSPSPGDSEQFF
TRBJ2-1 TRBV19 - CACRETGEQFF
TRBJ2-7 TRBV5-4 - CASSLPGQASGEQYF
TRBJ2-3 TRBV9 few CASSVVADPGDTQYF
TRBJ2-1 TRBV30 once CALGIAGGPNEQFF
TRBJ1-4 TRBV3-1/TRBV3-2 - CASSPRGGGIEKLFF
TRBJ2-5 TRBV5-1 - CASSSTGGLETQYF
TRBJ1-2 TRBV5-1 - CASSPLGGYGYTF
TRBJ1-2 TRBV18 - CASSPAGQTYGYTF
TRBJ2-7 TRBV6-5 - CASRESGVSYEQYF
TRBJ1-1 TRBV7-6 - CASSLSRDTEAFF
TRBJ1-6 TRBV4-3 - CASSHGTGTNSPLHF
TRBJ1-2 TRBV27 - CASARTENYGYTF
TRBJ2-7 TRBV9 - CASSPGQGPYEQYF
TRBJ1-5 TRBV9 - CASSLTGNQPQHF
TRBJ1-5 TRBV18 - CASSPPPNTGQPQHF
TRBJ2-2 TRBV19 - CASNQGVPNTGELFF
TRBJ2-7 TRBV19 - CATNPGLAAYEQYF
TRBJ1-5 TRBV7-9 - CASSRSAPGVYSNQPQHF
TRBJ1-6 TRBV10-3 - CAISEQAGSNSPLHF
TRBJ1-5 TRBV10-2 - CASSDFYQPQHF
TRBJ2-7 TRBV10-2 - CASKGAGPSYEQYF
TRBJ2-1 TRBV10-1 - CAWDKTLGRGQGYEQFF
TRBJ2-7 TRBV9 - CASSVTGNYEQYF
TRBJ1-2 TRBV6-5 - CASSYSDRGYYGYTF